This T cell receptor beta chain came from a study of cytomegalovirus exposure and HLA in healthy donors. General observations from the study: Compared with the roughly 670-donor mean, an Asian-associated ancestry cluster reportedly had fewer N-insertions, according to a later analysis.

This CDR3 comprises 14 residues. CDR1 is GTSNPN and CDR2 is SVGIG in the germline V gene (reference sequence). Germline trimming cut 2 bases from V and 2 bases from J; bases unmatched to any gene: 1. Concerning this clone: The antigen is unknown.

In the PCR, 60 Vbeta and 13 Jbeta primers were used. Here immunoSEQ multiplex PCR was the method, and the copy in TCRdb shows in-frame clones only, minus some. The sample yields about 190,000 clones, around 75% seen once. This receptor was obtained from a man in his forties or fifties in good health and CMV-seropositive. V usage is TRBV30 and J usage is TRBJ1-5; 9 nucleotides match TRBD1. Sequencing was carried out using PBMCs. Here the CDR3 DNA reads TGTGCCTGGAGTCGGGACAGGGGCAATCAGCCCCAGCATTTT. This gives the protein CAWSRDRGNQPQHF.